The 21 T cell receptor beta chains below were found in one sample sequenced in a study of human T cells and chemical hapten exposure. TCRdb itself ran the RACE reads through MiXCR, one entry per CDR3 protein. This sample carries tens of thousands of distinct CDR3 sequences, 8.5% to 10% of them seen once, and the ten largest clones take more than 13%. As to time point: pre-sensitization, week 0. Treatment defined: therapeutic diphenylcyclopropenone sensitization with weekly scalp DPC. This material consisted of whole blood, taken in connection with sensitization to the hapten diphenylcyclopropenone (DPC). The origin of the receptors is a woman aged 35 to 49 with alopecia areata. Some clones in this sample may be carry-over from other donors' samples.

This clonotype was seen at least ten times. The chain couples TRBV12-3 or TRBV12-4 to TRBJ2-7; TRBD1 matches at 9 bases. The CDR3 loop spans 14 amino acids. The junction had 4 bases not matched to a gene; V was cut back by 1 base and J by 6 bases. The CDR3 nucleotides are TGTGCCAGCAGTTTAGGGACAGGGGATCGCGAGCAGTACTTC. Protein product: CASSLGTGDREQYF.

This clonotype was counted ten times or more. The chain carries TRBV2 and TRBJ2-7, with D uncertain. The CDR3 is made up of 13 amino acids. Germline loops: CDR1 SNHLY, CDR2 FYNNEI. V lost 6 bases, J lost 4 bases, and 13 bases lay in between. CDR3 amino acids: CASRSWGRYEQYF. The CDR3 DNA sequence: TGTGCCAGCAGGTCGTGGGGAAGGTACGAGCAGTACTTC.

This clonotype was counted ten times or more. V usage is TRBV7-2 and J usage is TRBJ2-7, with TRBD2 matching 13 bases. The CDR3 contains 15 residues. The trim removed 5 bases at V and 4 bases at J, leaving 5 bases unmatched. Germline assignment: CDR1 SGHTA and CDR2 FQGNSA. The CDR3 is CASSRTSGGAYEQYF. CDR3 DNA: TGTGCCAGCAGCCGTACTAGCGGGGGGGCTTACGAGCAGTACTTC.

This clonotype was observed many times. The V and J genes are TRBV7-6 and TRBJ2-2, with 11 bases aligning to TRBD1. The CDR3 contains 17 residues. V shed 8 bases, J shed 4 bases, and the junction held 12 bases outside the gene matches. CDR1 and CDR2 from the germline V gene are SGHVS and FNYEAQ. CDR3 nucleotide sequence: TGTGCCAGCTCCCCCGGGACAGGGGGTATAGTCACCGGGGAGCTGTTTTTT. This sequence encodes CASSPGTGGIVTGELFF.

There are a few counts of this clonotype. The chain carries TRBV5-5 and TRBJ1-6; D gene ambiguous. V gave up 1 base and J gave up 10 bases, with 9 bases separating them. The CDR3 loop spans 13 amino acids. Per the germline V gene, CDR1 is SGHKS and CDR2 is YYEKEE (reference sequence). CDR3 protein: CASSLSMGSPLHF. In nucleotides, the CDR3 is TGTGCCAGCAGCTTGAGCATGGGATCACCCCTCCACTTT.

This clonotype was observed many times. The chain is built from TRBV20-1 and TRBJ2-7; 7 nucleotides align to TRBD2. V was pared by 6 bases and J by 0 bases, with 5 bases of the junction left unmatched. The CDR3 has 13 residues. The V gene's germline CDR1 is DFQATT and CDR2 SNEGSKA (reference sequence). CDR3 DNA sequence: TGCAGTGCCCCTACTAGCGTCTCCTACGAGCAGTACTTC. Translated, it gives CSAPTSVSYEQYF.

The V call is TRBV7-8, the J call TRBJ1-6, with D unclear. This CDR3 has 18 residues. Germline CDR1 reads SGHVS; CDR2 reads FQNEAQ. Deletions cut 5 bases from V and 0 bases from J, with 17 bases between. DNA of the CDR3: TGTGCCAGCAGCGTCAAATTAGACGGGAGCTCCTATAATTCACCCCTCCACTTT. The encoded protein is CASSVKLDGSSYNSPLHF.

This clonotype has only a few counts. The gene calls are TRBV12-3 or TRBV12-4 and TRBJ1-1, with D perhaps matching TRBD1 (5 bases). Trimming shortened V by 10 bases and J by 5 bases, and 17 bases separated the two germline ends. CDR3 length: 13 amino acids. The CDR3 here is CAIEPWGVTEAFF. In DNA form, the CDR3 reads TGTGCCATCGAACCGTGGGGGGTTACTGAAGCTTTCTTT.

This clonotype was counted a few times. The chain couples TRBV4-3 to TRBJ1-4; a possible D gene is TRBD1 (5 bases). Germline V gives CDR1 LGHNA, CDR2 YSLEER. CDR3 length: 16 amino acids. Trimming removed 0 bases from V and 5 bases from J, with 13 bases in between. The CDR3 sequence is CASSQDTGHLNEKLFF. Written as DNA, the CDR3 is TGCGCCAGCAGCCAAGATACAGGACACCTAAATGAAAAACTGTTTTTT.

J is TRBJ1-5 and V is TRBV29-1; D gene uncertain. The CDR3 spans 10 residues. Germline V gene sequence: CDR1 SQVTM, CDR2 ANQGSEA. Trimming took 1 base from V and 15 from J, leaving 10 bases between them. The CDR3 sequence is CSVEVTRGHF. The CDR3 coding sequence is TGCAGCGTTGAAGTGACGCGGGGGCATTTT.

This clonotype was found a few times. The chain links TRBV27 to TRBJ2-1; 7 nucleotides align to TRBD1. The J segment lost 4 bases and the V segment lost 3 bases, leaving 9 bases of the junction unmatched. The CDR3 spans 16 residues. The germline gives CDR1 MNHEY, CDR2 SMNVEV (reference sequence). CDR3 nucleotide sequence: TGTGCCAGCAGTTTTCTTCCGGGACAGCGGTACAATGAGCAGTTCTTC. Encoded protein: CASSFLPGQRYNEQFF.

To note about this clonotype: This may come from a read error, since a much larger clone is one base off. J is TRBJ1-5 and V is TRBV28; TRBD1 is a possible D gene (5 bases). Germline V CDR1 and CDR2: MDHEN, SYDVKM. The CDR3 totals 14 residues. The CDR3 region is CVSTGLSGNQPQHF. DNA of the CDR3: TGTGTCAGCACGGGGCTCTCGGGGAATCAGCCCCAGCATTTT.

The table lists this clonotype with many counts. CDR3 loop: CASSQLTGTGEYEQYF. The CDR3 region has the DNA TGTGCCAGCAGTCAACTCACCGGGACAGGGGAGTACGAGCAGTACTTC. The V and J genes are TRBV7-9 and TRBJ2-7; 10 bases fit TRBD1. CDR1 is SEHNR, CDR2 FQNEAQ, per germline (reference sequence). This CDR3 region has 16 residues. J lost 4 bases, V lost 6 bases, and 12 bases had no gene match.

V usage is TRBV7-9 and J usage is TRBJ1-4; D gene ambiguous. Germline V CDR1 and CDR2: SEHNR, FQNEAQ (reference sequence). The V end was cut by 2 bases, the J end by 3 bases, with 13 bases between. This CDR3 has 16 residues. In nucleotides, the CDR3 is TGTGCCAGCAGCTTACTCCGTGGCAGCCCTAATGAAAAACTGTTTTTT. Translation: CASSLLRGSPNEKLFF.

This clonotype has a count of ten or more. The chain links TRBV29-1 to TRBJ1-2; no firm D call. This CDR3 has 11 residues. With 2 bases removed from V and 1 base from J, the gap between germline ends came to 2 bases. Germline V gene lookup returns CDR1 SQVTM and CDR2 ANQGSEA. The CDR3 DNA is TGCAGCGTTGAACTTAACTATGGCTACACCTTC. It specifies CSVELNYGYTF.

This clonotype was observed many times. This chain uses TRBV29-1 with TRBJ2-3; D is ambiguous. Trimming pared 7 bases from V and 2 bases from J, leaving 13 bases between. CDR3 length: 13 amino acids. CDR1 is SQVTM, CDR2 ANQGSEA, per germline. The CDR3 DNA is TGCAGCGCGGCCCCCCGGTACACAGATACGCAGTATTTT. As protein: CSAAPRYTDTQYF.

This clonotype was detected many times. This chain connects TRBV7-2 to TRBJ2-1, with TRBD1 matching 9 bases. V lost 6 bases and J lost 6; bases outside the gene matches: 12. The CDR3 has 16 residues. Germline assignment: CDR1 SGHTA and CDR2 FQGNSA. CDR3: CASRPGGTGLVNEQFF. The CDR3 DNA follows: TGTGCCAGCAGGCCAGGAGGGACAGGGTTGGTCAATGAGCAGTTCTTC. Variable domain in full (rest from reference TRBV7-2 and TRBJ2-1): GAGVSQSPSNKVTEKGKDVELRCDPISGHTALYWYRQSLGQGLEFLIYFQGNSAPDKSGLPSDRFSAERTGGSVSTLTIQRTQQEDSAVYLCASRPGGTGLVNEQFFGPGTRLTVL.

This clonotype was counted a few times. This chain joins TRBV10-3 and TRBJ1-2; D gene ambiguous. Trimming took 4 bases from V and 2 from J, leaving 5 bases between them. The CDR3 loop spans 12 amino acids. Germline V gene sequence: CDR1 ENHRY, CDR2 SYGVKD. Here the CDR3 DNA reads TGTGCCATCAGTGTACAGAACTATGGCTACACCTTC. Residues: CAISVQNYGYTF.

This clonotype was observed a few times. J is TRBJ2-2 and V is TRBV7-2, with 12 bases that match TRBD2. CDR3 length: 16 amino acids. The J segment lost 4 bases and the V segment lost 5 bases, leaving 5 bases of the junction unmatched. Germline V gene lookup returns CDR1 SGHTA and CDR2 FQGNSA. The DNA of the CDR3 is TGTGCCAGCAGCCCGCCGGGACTAGCGGGCACCGGGGAGCTGTTTTTT. Its protein is CASSPPGLAGTGELFF.

This clonotype has ten or more counts. This chain uses TRBV12-3 or TRBV12-4 with TRBJ2-1, with D uncertain. The V end lost 7 bases, the J end lost 6 bases, and 19 bases lay between the germline ends. The CDR3 sequence is 15 residues long. CDR3 sequence (DNA): TGTGCCAGCACCTTATACTACGGGTCCCTCAATGAGCAGTTCTTC. This encodes CASTLYYGSLNEQFF.

This clonotype was recorded at least ten times. The gene calls are TRBV4-3 and TRBJ2-1; 7 positions match TRBD2. With 4 bases clipped from V and 9 bases from J, the junction kept 9 bases outside the gene matches. Germline V gene data show CDR1 as LGHNA and CDR2 as YSLEER. The CDR3 sequence is 14 residues long. CDR3 sequence (DNA): TGCGCCAGCAGCCCCCGGGGCCTAGCGGCTGAGCAGTTCTTC. This encodes CASSPRGLAAEQFF.